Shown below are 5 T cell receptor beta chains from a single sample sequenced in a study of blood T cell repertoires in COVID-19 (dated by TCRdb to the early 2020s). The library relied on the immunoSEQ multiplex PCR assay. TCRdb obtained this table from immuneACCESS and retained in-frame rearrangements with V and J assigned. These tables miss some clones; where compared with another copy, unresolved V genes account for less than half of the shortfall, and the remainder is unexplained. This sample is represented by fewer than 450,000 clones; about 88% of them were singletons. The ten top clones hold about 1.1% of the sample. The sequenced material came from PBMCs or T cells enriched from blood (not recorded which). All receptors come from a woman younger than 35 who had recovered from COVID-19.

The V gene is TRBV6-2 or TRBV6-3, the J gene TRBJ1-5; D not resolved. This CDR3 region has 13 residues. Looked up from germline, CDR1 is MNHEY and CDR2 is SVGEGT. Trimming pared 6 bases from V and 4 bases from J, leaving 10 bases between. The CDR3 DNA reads TGTGCCAGCAGCTTAACTTGGAATCAGCCCCAGCATTTT. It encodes CASSLTWNQPQHF.

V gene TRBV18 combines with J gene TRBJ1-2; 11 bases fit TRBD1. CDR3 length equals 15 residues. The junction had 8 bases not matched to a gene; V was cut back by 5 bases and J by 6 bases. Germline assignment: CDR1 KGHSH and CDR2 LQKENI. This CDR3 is CASSTGTGGMDGYTF. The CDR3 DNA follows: TGTGCCAGCTCAACCGGGACAGGGGGAATGGATGGCTACACCTTC.

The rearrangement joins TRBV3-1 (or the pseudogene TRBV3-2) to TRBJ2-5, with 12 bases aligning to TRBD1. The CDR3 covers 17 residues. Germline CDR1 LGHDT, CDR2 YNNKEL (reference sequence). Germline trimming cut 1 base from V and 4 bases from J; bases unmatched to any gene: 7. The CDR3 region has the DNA TGTGCCAGCAGCCAAGTCCCCCGGGACAGGGGGCGAGAGACCCAGTACTTC. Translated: CASSQVPRDRGRETQYF.

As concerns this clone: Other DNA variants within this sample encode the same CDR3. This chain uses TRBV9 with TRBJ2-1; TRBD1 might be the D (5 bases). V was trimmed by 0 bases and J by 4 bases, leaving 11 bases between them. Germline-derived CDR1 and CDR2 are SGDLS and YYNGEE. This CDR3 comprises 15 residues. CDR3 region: CASSVGQRVYNEQFF. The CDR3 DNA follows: TGTGCCAGCAGCGTAGGACAGAGAGTATACAATGAGCAGTTCTTC.

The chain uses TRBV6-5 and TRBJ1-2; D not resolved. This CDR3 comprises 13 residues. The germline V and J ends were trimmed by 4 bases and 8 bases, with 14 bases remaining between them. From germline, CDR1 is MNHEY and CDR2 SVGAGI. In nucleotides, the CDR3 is TGTGCCAGCAGTTTCGCCTCTGAGAGGGGCTACACCTTC. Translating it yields CASSFASERGYTF.